These T cell receptor beta chains were read from a single sample in a study of cytomegalovirus exposure and HLA in healthy donors. The method was immunoSEQ multiplex PCR; TCRdb's version includes in-frame clones alone and lacks a portion of them. The top ten hold 2% to 2.5% of the sample, which has roughly 99,000 clones, about 84% seen once. Sequencing was performed on PBMCs. These receptors all come from a man aged 30-40 years in good health and CMV-seronegative. The CDR3 runs from the conserved cysteine through the conserved F or W. A D gene is named only where the DNA matches it firmly. Clone size is shown for a subset of rows, as once, few, many or a class of expanded clone.

D gene,V gene,J gene,clone size,CDR3 DNA,CDR3 protein
TRBD2,TRBV5-8,TRBJ2-3,NA,TGTGCCAGCAGCATCGGGACTAGCGGGAAAACAGATACGCAGTATTTT,CASSIGTSGKTDTQYF
NA,TRBV12-5,TRBJ1-1,NA,TGTGCTAGTGGTACGGGACTCCTGGTGGAAGCTTTCTTT,CASGTGLLVEAFF
NA,TRBV4-2,TRBJ1-1,NA,TGTGCCAGCAGCCAAGGACAGGCGAACACTGAAGCTTTCTTT,CASSQGQANTEAFF
TRBD1,TRBV6-6,TRBJ1-1,NA,TGTGCCAGCAGCCCCCTGGGACAGGGGTCTGAAGCTTTCTTT,CASSPLGQGSEAFF
TRBD2,TRBV11-3,TRBJ2-3,NA,TGTGCCAGCAGCTCTCGGGGGGAGTTCGATACGCAGTATTTT,CASSSRGEFDTQYF
TRBD1,TRBV10-1,TRBJ2-1,NA,TGCGCCAGCAGTATAGGGACAGGGGACAATGAGCAGTTCTTC,CASSIGTGDNEQFF
TRBD1,TRBV15,TRBJ2-5,NA,TGTGCCACCATCCGGACAGGGGGGTACCAAGAGACCCAGTACTTC,CATIRTGGYQETQYF
TRBD2,TRBV28,TRBJ2-2,few,TGTGCCAGCAGTCTGCTAGCGGCCGGGGAGCTGTTTTTT,CASSLLAAGELFF
TRBD1,TRBV6-5,TRBJ1-6,NA,TGTGCCAGCAGTTACGAAGGACAGGGATATTCACCCCTCCACTTT,CASSYEGQGYSPLHF
TRBD1,TRBV28,TRBJ2-3,NA,TGTGCCAGCGCTTACCGGGACAGACACACAGATACGCAGTATTTT,CASAYRDRHTDTQYF
TRBD2,TRBV29-1,TRBJ2-3,NA,TGCAGCGCTCGGACTAGCTTCACAGATACGCAGTATTTT,CSARTSFTDTQYF
TRBD2,TRBV7-2,TRBJ2-3,NA,TGTGCCAGCAGCTTAACTGCTAGCGGGGGATACACTAGCACAGATACGCAGTATTTT,CASSLTASGGYTSTDTQYF
NA,TRBV18,TRBJ2-7,once,TGTGCCAGCTCAGCCAATCCGGCAGCGAGCAGCTACGAGCAGTACTTC,CASSANPAASSYEQYF
TRBD1,TRBV5-1,TRBJ1-1,NA,TGCGCCAGCAACTCTGGACAGGGGATGAACACTGAAGCTTTCTTT,CASNSGQGMNTEAFF
TRBD2,TRBV6-1,TRBJ2-1,few,TGTGCCAGCAGTGAAGAGGCGGGAGGTGGTGATGAGCAGTTCTTC,CASSEEAGGGDEQFF
NA,TRBV5-1,TRBJ2-1,NA,TGCGCCAGCAGCTTGACGGCGGACAATGAACAGTTCTTC,CASSLTADNEQFF
TRBD1,TRBV5-1,TRBJ2-3,NA,TGCGCCAGGCCGGACAGGGGTTCGGCAGATACGCAGTATTTT,CARPDRGSADTQYF
NA,TRBV6-4,TRBJ1-1,NA,TGTGCCAGCAGTGACGGGGGAGGGGGGACTGAAGCTTTCTTT,CASSDGGGGTEAFF
TRBD1,TRBV7-2,TRBJ1-1,NA,TGTGCCAGCAGCACCTCGACAGGGAGAACTGAAGCTTTCTTT,CASSTSTGRTEAFF
TRBD2,TRBV9,TRBJ2-1,NA,TGTGCCAGCAGCCCCCGACTAGCGGGGTCCCATGAGCAGTTCTTC,CASSPRLAGSHEQFF
NA,TRBV2,TRBJ2-7,NA,TGTGCCAGCAGTGCGCCCCAGTCCTACGAGCAGTACTTC,CASSAPQSYEQYF
NA,TRBV6-5,TRBJ1-4,NA,TGTGCCAGCAGGGGACACTCCCTAGGTGAAAAACTGTTTTTT,CASRGHSLGEKLFF
TRBD2,TRBV30,TRBJ2-3,NA,TGTGCCTGGAGGGCGGGGGGAACTAGCACAGATACGCAGTATTTT,CAWRAGGTSTDTQYF
NA,TRBV4-1,TRBJ1-2,NA,TGCGCCAGCAACAACAGGGCAGAATTGAACTATGGCTACACCTTC,CASNNRAELNYGYTF
TRBD2,TRBV19,TRBJ2-1,NA,TGTGCCAGTAGTCGGGGGGGCTACAATGAGCAGTTCTTC,CASSRGGYNEQFF
NA,TRBV27,TRBJ1-4,NA,TGTGCCAGCAGTTTCCGAGAACGTAATGAAAAACTGTTTTTT,CASSFRERNEKLFF
TRBD1,TRBV9,TRBJ2-2,NA,TGTGCCAGCAGCGTAGCTGAGGGGGCGGGGGAGCTGTTTTTT,CASSVAEGAGELFF
NA,TRBV11-2,TRBJ2-7,NA,TGTGCCAGCAGCTTAACAGGGATTCCCTACGAGCAGTACTTC,CASSLTGIPYEQYF
NA,TRBV28,TRBJ2-1,NA,TGTGCCAGCAGTTTAGGCCATGAGCAGTTCTTC,CASSLGHEQFF
TRBD2,TRBV11-2,TRBJ2-4,NA,TGTGCCAGCAGCTCCGGACTAGCGGGACTAGCCAAAAACATTCAGTACTTC,CASSSGLAGLAKNIQYF
TRBD2,TRBV30,TRBJ2-1,NA,TGTGCCTGGAGTCCGCACCGGACTAGCAACTCCTACAATGAGCAGTTCTTC,CAWSPHRTSNSYNEQFF
TRBD1,TRBV27,TRBJ2-1,NA,TGTGCCAGCAGTGCCGGGACAGGGATCTATGAGCAGTTCTTC,CASSAGTGIYEQFF
TRBD2,TRBV5-1,TRBJ2-5,NA,TGCGCCAGCAGCTTGGGGGCCCTAGCGGGAAATCAAGAGACCCAGTACTTC,CASSLGALAGNQETQYF
TRBD1,TRBV5-1,TRBJ2-3,NA,TGCGCCAGCAGCTCAGGGACAGCTAGCACAGATACGCAGTATTTT,CASSSGTASTDTQYF
NA,TRBV15,TRBJ1-5,once,TGTGCCACCAGCAGATATAAAGGGGTTTCGGGTCAGCCCCAGCATTTT,CATSRYKGVSGQPQHF
NA,TRBV27,TRBJ2-6,few,TGTGCCAGCAGCCTCTCTGGGGCCAACGTCCTGACTTTC,CASSLSGANVLTF
TRBD2,TRBV7-9,TRBJ2-7,NA,TGTGCCAGCAGCCCCCCCCTAGCGGGGCCCCTCGCCTACGAGCAGTACTTC,CASSPPLAGPLAYEQYF
NA,TRBV2,TRBJ2-7,NA,TGTGCCAGCGGAGTGACCGGGTACGAGCAGTACTTC,CASGVTGYEQYF
TRBD1,TRBV6-5,TRBJ2-2,NA,TGTGCCAGCAGAGGGACAGGGGGCGCCGGGGAGCTGTTTTTT,CASRGTGGAGELFF
TRBD2,TRBV4-2,TRBJ2-7,NA,TGTGCCAGCAGCCCCAGCGGGGTCTCCTACGAGCAGTACTTC,CASSPSGVSYEQYF
NA,TRBV6-5,TRBJ2-7,NA,TGTGCCAGCAGTTACAGACAGCCCTACGAGCAGTACTTC,CASSYRQPYEQYF
NA,TRBV5-1,TRBJ2-5,NA,TGCGCCAGCAGCCAAACAGGGGAGACCCAGTACTTC,CASSQTGETQYF
NA,TRBV30,TRBJ1-5,NA,TGTGCCTGGAGTGTGGGCCAGTTAAACAATCAGCCCCAGCATTTT,CAWSVGQLNNQPQHF
TRBD1,TRBV27,TRBJ2-1,few,TGTGCCAGCAGTTCGGACAGGGGTAGCAATGAGCAGTTCTTC,CASSSDRGSNEQFF
TRBD1,TRBV4-1,TRBJ1-3,NA,TGCGCCAGCAGTCGGGCTTTCGGACAGGAAAACACCATATATTTT,CASSRAFGQENTIYF
NA,TRBV19,TRBJ2-1,few,TGTGCCAGTAGCCCGGGTGGGACTCCCGGGTGGGGAGGCCCCTCCTACAATGAGCAGTTCTTC,CASSPGGTPGWGGPSYNEQFF
TRBD1,TRBV6-6,TRBJ1-5,few,TGTGCCAGCAGTTTGACAGGGCCCAGTCAGCCCCAGCATTTT,CASSLTGPSQPQHF
TRBD1,TRBV15,TRBJ2-7,NA,TGTGCCACCCGAACAGGGGGCAGCGAGCAGTACTTC,CATRTGGSEQYF
NA,TRBV2,TRBJ2-7,NA,TGTGCCAGCAGTGAAGGGAGGGGTCAAGAGTACGAGCAGTACTTC,CASSEGRGQEYEQYF
NA,TRBV10-1,TRBJ2-5,NA,TGCGCCAGCAGTGAGTCGAAGGGGCCGCGGGAGACCCAGTACTTC,CASSESKGPRETQYF
TRBD2,TRBV28,TRBJ2-5,NA,TGTGCCAGCAGTTCCCCTGGGGGGGAGAGGGAGACCCAGTACTTC,CASSSPGGERETQYF
NA,TRBV18,TRBJ2-2,NA,TGTGCCAGCTCACCATACGGCGGGGAGCTGTTTTTT,CASSPYGGELFF
NA,TRBV5-1,TRBJ2-5,NA,TGCGCCAGCAGCTCCGCCATGAGTGAGACCCAGTACTTC,CASSSAMSETQYF